This entry concerns a single TCR beta chain. Antigen: not known. The record originates from a study of identical twins' blood T cells. Findings of the study overall: Abundant TCRbeta CDR3s overlapped more between twins than with unrelated donors.

Germline CDR1 is LNHDA and CDR2 is SQIVND (reference sequence). CDR3 length: 15 residues. Trimming took off 1 base at V and 6 bases at J, with 12 bases between the two ends. Libraries were made from RNA as TCR cDNA, using a modified protocol. MiXCR, applied by TCRdb to the 5' RACE reads, yields one record per CDR3 protein. The table has 300,000 to 400,000 distinct CDR3 sequences, under 30% seen once; the top ten hold around 5.6%. Six healthy women, forming three identical twin pairs, donated samples. This clonotype originated in a woman aged 18 to 50 in good health. The sample was PBMCs. This chain uses TRBV19 with TRBJ1-4; maybe TRBD1 (6 bases). The CDR3 coding sequence is TGTGCCAGTAGTATAGCCCCAGGGGCTTATGAAAAACTGTTTTTT. Translation gives CASSIAPGAYEKLFF.